What follows are 2 T cell receptor beta chains derived from one specimen sequenced in a study of T cells and Merkel cell carcinoma outcomes. Only in-frame clones appear in the TCRdb table, and some are missing; sequencing was by immunoSEQ multiplex PCR. Among about 1,500 clones listed, about 82% were seen once. The sample comprised tumor tissue from Merkel cell carcinoma. The receptor set was obtained from a human donor with Merkel cell carcinoma.

The J gene is TRBJ1-5, the V gene TRBV9; D is perhaps TRBD1 (5 bases). The germline V gene has CDR1 SGDLS and CDR2 YYNGEE. Trimming removed 1 base at V and 1 base at J, with 9 bases between. The CDR3 has 15 amino acids. For the CDR3, the DNA is TGTGCCAGCAGCGTATCAGGGATCAGCAATCAGCCCCAGCATTTT. It is translated as CASSVSGISNQPQHF.

The chain has TRBV7-3 and TRBJ2-5; either TRBD1 or TRBD2 may fit D (6 bases each). The germline CDR1 and CDR2 sequences are SGHTA and FQGTGA. The CDR3 totals 14 residues. Trimming took off 5 bases at V and 3 bases at J, with 13 bases between the two ends. CDR3 sequence reads: CASSTSGAEETQYF. CDR3 nucleotide sequence: TGTGCCAGCAGCACCTCGGGGGCGGAAGAGACCCAGTACTTC.